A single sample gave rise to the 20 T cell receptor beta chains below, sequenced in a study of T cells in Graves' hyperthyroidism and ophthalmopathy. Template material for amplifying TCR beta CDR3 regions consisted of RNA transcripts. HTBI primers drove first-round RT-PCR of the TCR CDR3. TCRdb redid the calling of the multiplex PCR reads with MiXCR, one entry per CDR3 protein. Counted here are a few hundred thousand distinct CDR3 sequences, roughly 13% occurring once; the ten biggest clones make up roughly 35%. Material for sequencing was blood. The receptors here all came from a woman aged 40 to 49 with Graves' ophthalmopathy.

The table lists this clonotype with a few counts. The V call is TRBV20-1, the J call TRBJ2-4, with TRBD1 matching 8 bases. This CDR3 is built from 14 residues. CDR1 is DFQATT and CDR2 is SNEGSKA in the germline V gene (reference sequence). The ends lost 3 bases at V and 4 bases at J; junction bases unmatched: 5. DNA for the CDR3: TGCAGTGCTAGGCTCCGGACAGGGAAAAACATTCAGTACTTC. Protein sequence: CSARLRTGKNIQYF.

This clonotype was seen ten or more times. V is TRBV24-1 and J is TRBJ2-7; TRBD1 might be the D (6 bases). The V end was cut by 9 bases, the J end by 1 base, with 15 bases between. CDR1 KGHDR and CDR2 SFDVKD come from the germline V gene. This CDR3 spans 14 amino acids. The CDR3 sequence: CATWITTGSYEQYF. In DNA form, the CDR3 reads TGTGCCACCTGGATAACGACAGGATCCTACGAGCAGTACTTC.

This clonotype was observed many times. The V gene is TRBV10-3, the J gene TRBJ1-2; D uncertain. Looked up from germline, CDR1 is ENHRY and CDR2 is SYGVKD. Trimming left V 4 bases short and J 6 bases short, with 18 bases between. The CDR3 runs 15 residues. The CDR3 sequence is CAISVRTPGGHGYTF. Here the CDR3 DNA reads TGTGCCATCAGTGTCAGGACCCCAGGAGGGCATGGCTACACCTTC.

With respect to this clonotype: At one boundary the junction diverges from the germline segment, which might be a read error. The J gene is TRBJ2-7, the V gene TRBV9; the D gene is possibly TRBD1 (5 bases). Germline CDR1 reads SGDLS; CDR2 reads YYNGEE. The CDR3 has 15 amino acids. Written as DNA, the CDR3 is TGTGCCAGCAGCGTAGGACAGTTAAGCTCCCACGAGCAGTACTTC. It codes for CASSVGQLSSHEQYF.

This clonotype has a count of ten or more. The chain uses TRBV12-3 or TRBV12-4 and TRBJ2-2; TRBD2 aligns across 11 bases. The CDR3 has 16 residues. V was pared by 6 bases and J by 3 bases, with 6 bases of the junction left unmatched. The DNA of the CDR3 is TGTGCCAGCAGGCGGACTAGCGGGTCCCACACCGGGGAGCTGTTTTTT. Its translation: CASRRTSGSHTGELFF.

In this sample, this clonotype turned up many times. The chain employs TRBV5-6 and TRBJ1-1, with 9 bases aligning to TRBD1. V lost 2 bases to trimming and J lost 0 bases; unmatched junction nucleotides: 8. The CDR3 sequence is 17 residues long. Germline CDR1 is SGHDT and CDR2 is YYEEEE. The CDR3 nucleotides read TGTGCCAGCAGCTTACGGACAGGGGCCACCATGAACACTGAAGCTTTCTTT. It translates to CASSLRTGATMNTEAFF.

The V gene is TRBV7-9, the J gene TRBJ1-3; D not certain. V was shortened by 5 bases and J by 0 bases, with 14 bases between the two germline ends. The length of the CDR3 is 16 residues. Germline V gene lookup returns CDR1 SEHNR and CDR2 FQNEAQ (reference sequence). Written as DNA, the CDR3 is TGTGCCAGCAGCCCTCCTCGGATACGCTCTGGAAACACCATATATTTT. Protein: CASSPPRIRSGNTIYF.

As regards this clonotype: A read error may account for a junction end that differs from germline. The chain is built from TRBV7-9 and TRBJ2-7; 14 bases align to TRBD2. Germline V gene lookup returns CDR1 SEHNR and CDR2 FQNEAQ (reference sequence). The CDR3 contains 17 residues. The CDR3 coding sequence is TGTGCCAGCAGCCCAGGGACTAGCGGGAGAGGGGACCGGGAGCTGTACTTC. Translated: CASSPGTSGRGDRELYF. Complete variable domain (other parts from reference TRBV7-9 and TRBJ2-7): DTGVSQNPRHKITKRGQNVTFRCDPISEHNRLYWYRQTLGQGPEFLTYFQNEAQLEKSRLLSDRFSAERPKGSFSTLEIQRTEQGDSAMYLCASSPGTSGRGDRELYFGPGTRLTVT.

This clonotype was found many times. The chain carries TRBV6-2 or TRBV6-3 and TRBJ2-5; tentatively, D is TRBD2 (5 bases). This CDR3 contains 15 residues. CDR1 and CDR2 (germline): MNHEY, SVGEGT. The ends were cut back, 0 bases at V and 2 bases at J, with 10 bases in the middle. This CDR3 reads CASSYSGLDQETQYF. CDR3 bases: TGTGCCAGCAGTTACTCCGGACTCGATCAAGAGACCCAGTACTTC.

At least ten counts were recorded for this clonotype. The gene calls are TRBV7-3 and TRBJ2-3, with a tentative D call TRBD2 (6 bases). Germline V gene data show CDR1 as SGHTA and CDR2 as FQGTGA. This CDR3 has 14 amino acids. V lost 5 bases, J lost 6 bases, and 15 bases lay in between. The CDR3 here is CASSLRESADTQYF. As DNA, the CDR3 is TGTGCCAGCAGCCTACGGGAGTCCGCGGATACGCAGTATTTT.

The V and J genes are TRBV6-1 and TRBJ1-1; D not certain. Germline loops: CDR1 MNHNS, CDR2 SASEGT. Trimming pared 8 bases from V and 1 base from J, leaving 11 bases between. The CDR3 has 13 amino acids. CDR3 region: CASLGWGNTEAFF. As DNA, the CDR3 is TGTGCCAGCCTGGGGTGGGGGAACACTGAAGCTTTCTTT.

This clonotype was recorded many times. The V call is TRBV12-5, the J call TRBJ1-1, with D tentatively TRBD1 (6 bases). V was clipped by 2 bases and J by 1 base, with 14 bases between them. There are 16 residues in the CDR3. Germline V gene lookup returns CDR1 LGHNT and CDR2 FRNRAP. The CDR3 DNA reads TGTGCTAGTGGTTTGACTTTCGGGACAACGAACACTGAAGCTTTCTTT. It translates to CASGLTFGTTNTEAFF.

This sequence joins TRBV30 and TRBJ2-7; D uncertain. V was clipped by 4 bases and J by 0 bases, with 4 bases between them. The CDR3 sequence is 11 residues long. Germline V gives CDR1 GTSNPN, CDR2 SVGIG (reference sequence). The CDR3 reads CAWTRSYEQYF. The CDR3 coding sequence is TGTGCCTGGACCCGCTCCTACGAGCAGTACTTC.

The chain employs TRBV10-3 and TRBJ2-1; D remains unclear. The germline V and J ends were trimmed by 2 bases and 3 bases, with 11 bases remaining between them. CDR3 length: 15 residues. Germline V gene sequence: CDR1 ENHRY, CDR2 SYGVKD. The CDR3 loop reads CAISEVIVNYNEQFF. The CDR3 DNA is TGTGCCATCAGTGAGGTGATTGTGAACTACAATGAGCAGTTCTTC.

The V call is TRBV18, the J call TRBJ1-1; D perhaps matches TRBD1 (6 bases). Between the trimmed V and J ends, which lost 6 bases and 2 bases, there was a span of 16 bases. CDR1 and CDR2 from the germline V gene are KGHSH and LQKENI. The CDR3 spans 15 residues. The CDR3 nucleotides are TGTGCCAGCTCGCAAAGCCGGACAGAAAACACTGAAGCTTTCTTT. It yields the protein CASSQSRTENTEAFF. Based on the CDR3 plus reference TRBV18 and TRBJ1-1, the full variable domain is NAGVMQNPRHLVRRRGQEARLRCSPMKGHSHVYWYRQLPEEGLKFMVYLQKENIIDESGMPKERFSAEFPKEGPSILRIQQVVRGDSAAYFCASSQSRTENTEAFFGQGTRLTVV.

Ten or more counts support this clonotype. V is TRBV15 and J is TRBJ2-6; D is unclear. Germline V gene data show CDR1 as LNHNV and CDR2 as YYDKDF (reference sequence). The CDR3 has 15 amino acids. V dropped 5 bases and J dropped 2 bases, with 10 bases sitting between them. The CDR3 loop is CATSGTMAGANVLTF. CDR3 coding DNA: TGTGCCACCAGCGGCACTATGGCTGGGGCCAACGTCCTGACTTTC.

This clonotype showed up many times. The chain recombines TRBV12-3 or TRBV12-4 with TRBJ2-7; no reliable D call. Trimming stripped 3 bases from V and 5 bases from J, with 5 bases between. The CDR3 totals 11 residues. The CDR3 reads CASSFDDEQYF. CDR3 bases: TGTGCCAGCAGTTTCGACGACGAGCAGTACTTC.

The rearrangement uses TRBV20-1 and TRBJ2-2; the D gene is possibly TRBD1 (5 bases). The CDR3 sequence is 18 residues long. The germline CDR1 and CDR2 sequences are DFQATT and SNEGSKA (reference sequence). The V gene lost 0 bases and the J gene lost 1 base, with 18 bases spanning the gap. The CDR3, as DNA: TGCAGTGCTAGAGATCCAACCACGGGCAGGGTGAACACCGGGGAGCTGTTTTTT. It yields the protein CSARDPTTGRVNTGELFF.

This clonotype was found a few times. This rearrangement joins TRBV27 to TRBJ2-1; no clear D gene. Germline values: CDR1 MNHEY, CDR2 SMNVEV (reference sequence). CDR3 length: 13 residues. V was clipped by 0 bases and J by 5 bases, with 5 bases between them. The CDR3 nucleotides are TGTGCCAGCAGTTTATCCTTGAACAATGAGCAGTTCTTC. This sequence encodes CASSLSLNNEQFF.

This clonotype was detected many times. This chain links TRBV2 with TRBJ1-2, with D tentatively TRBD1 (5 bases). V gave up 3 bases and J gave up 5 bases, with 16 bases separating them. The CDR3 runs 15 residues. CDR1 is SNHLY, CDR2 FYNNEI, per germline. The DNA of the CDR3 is TGTGCCAGCAGTGAGGACCCTGGGACGGCTTATGGCTACACCTTC. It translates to CASSEDPGTAYGYTF.